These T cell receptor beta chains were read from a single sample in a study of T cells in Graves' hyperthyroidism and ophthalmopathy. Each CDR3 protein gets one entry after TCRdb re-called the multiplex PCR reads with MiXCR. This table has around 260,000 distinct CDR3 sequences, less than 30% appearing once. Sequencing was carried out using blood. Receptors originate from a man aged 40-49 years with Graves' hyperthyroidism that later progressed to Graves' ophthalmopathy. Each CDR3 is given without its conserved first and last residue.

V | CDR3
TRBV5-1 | ASSLVGNSQETQY
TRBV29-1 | SVGAPLSGRTYEQY
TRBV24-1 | ATKKNTGELF
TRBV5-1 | ASSLDHRNYGYT
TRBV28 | ATLGRSWTEAF
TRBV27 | ASSLPQLLAKNIQY
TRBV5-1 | ASSLEWQPNTEAF
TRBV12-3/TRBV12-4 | ASSSGQGLYSNQPQH
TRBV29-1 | SVEKGYYGYT
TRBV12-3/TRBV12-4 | ASTRQGLNTEAF
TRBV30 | AWSARTVWQETQY
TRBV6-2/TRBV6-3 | ASRPGQGVTQY
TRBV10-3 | AISAGPGRDGYT
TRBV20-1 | SAETGSDYEQY
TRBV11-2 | ASSLGPSGGSYEQY
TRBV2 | ASTDRDRNQPQH
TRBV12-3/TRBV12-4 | ASTGIMNTEAF
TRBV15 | ATSRDAVREGSGGELF
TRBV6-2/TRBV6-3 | ASSYIDYEQY
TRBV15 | ATSTRTGRIEAF
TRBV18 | ASSQGAGELF
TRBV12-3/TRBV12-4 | ASTDGGGNQPQH
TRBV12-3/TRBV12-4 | ASSSHLSPVVQETQY
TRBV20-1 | SAERETQY
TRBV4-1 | ASSQVGRPETQY
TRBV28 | ASSLLGPDRSYEQY
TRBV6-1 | ASSRTQGPGELF
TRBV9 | ASSVAGDPIEGYT
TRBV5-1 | ASSLEFPYEQY
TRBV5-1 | ASSIDLYEQY
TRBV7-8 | ASSLNVGSPNYGYT
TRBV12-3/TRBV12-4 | ASSSRGHTGELF
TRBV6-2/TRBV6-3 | ASSQRTGSNIQETQY
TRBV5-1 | ASSKQGARETQY
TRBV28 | ASSLGGRASGELF
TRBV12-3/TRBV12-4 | ASSSRTGAHEQY
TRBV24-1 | ATSGGRGTQY
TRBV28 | ASSPSDGQGNTEAF
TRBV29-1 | SVVFSGNIQY
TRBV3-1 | ASSPIPRDSYEQY
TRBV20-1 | SAPPVRASGKGTQY
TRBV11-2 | ASSLEPGQGFLNTGELF
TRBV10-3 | AISDGGRGQGAYEQY
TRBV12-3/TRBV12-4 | ASSRSGSAANEQY
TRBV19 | ASSIGRANTGELF
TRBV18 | ASSDRGINEQY
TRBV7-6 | ASRTEGASNQPQH
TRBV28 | ASSLIPKSETSNQPQH
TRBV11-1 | ASSLDAGAARQY
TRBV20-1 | SAYNSGEETQY
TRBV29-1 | SVGGQGRDIQY
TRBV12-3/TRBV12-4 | ASSLAGEKKPQH
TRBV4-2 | ASSQGVFNEQY
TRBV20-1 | SARGPAPMNTEAF
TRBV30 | AWSDGDTYSYNSPLH
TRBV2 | ASSPGQPGLPDYEQY
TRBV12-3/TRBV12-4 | ASSLGAGGLNEQF